Listed below are T cell receptor beta chains from one sample, sequenced in a study of T cell responses to AZD1222 COVID-19 vaccine. Some clones are missing from TCRdb's copy, which holds only in-frame ones; the method was immunoSEQ multiplex PCR. The sample lists fewer than 300,000 clones; approximately 93% were seen once. The sequencing used peripheral blood, collected on day 0 of AZD1222 vaccination. These TCRs come from an adult in good health. The conserved cysteine and the conserved F or W are not part of the CDR3 here. Each record gives: clone size, V gene, J gene, CDR3 protein. Clone size is shown for a subset of rows, as once, few, many or a class of expanded clone.

-	TRBV4-3	TRBJ2-7	ASSQGVSGAAAPEQY
-	TRBV18	TRBJ1-3	ASSPTDTSGNTIY
-	TRBV5-1	TRBJ2-1	ASSLEPTSYNEQF
once	TRBV27	TRBJ2-3	ASRGTSGSWRTDTQY
-	TRBV7-2	TRBJ1-5	ASSFGRNSNQPQH
-	TRBV5-4	TRBJ2-2	ASRRTGDTGELF
once	TRBV28	TRBJ1-5	ASSRVRGNQPQH
-	TRBV19	TRBJ1-1	ASIPRQGGTEAF
-	TRBV4-2	TRBJ1-1	ASSQGNRGTEAF
-	TRBV10-3	TRBJ2-2	AISERGLRELF
-	TRBV27	TRBJ2-7	ASSDPGTGRHEQY
-	TRBV20-1	TRBJ2-7	SASEGASYEQY
-	TRBV6-5	TRBJ1-1	ASTYAGLDTEAF
-	TRBV27	TRBJ2-7	ASSLSNRGPPKY
-	TRBV12-3/TRBV12-4	TRBJ2-7	ASSLEGNEQY
-	TRBV29-1	TRBJ2-3	SVGGQGGDTQY
-	TRBV28	TRBJ2-7	ASRTGSSYEQY
-	TRBV6-6	TRBJ1-2	ASSQAIYGYT
-	TRBV7-2	TRBJ2-5	ASSLERSSGRGETQY
-	TRBV9	TRBJ1-4	ASSAGTGRTNEKLF
-	TRBV6-5	TRBJ2-3	AIPQRQGGDTQY
-	TRBV6-5	TRBJ2-7	ASVRGTSGSYEQY
-	TRBV7-8	TRBJ2-6	TSSPLRTGVFPRPGANVLT
once	TRBV3-1/TRBV3-2	TRBJ1-1	ASSQVLGNTEAF
-	TRBV9	TRBJ2-2	ASSGSSANTGELF
-	TRBV30	TRBJ1-2	AWSTSGDFVYGYT